This record concerns one T cell receptor (beta chain) sequence. Its antigen target is currently unknown. Within one base of it there is no much larger clone, and no base qualities were kept. TCRbeta CDR3 regions were amplified from genomic DNA using the immunoSEQ Assay, a bias-controlled multiplex PCR. As for the authors' bioinformatics: Within the assay, amplification of reference gene primers was used to estimate how many nucleated cells each sample contained. To quantify the absolute abundance of each unique TCRbeta CDR3 rearrangement, sequence reads were collapsed and filtered. Productive Simpson clonality was computed per sample as the square root of Simpson's diversity index over productive rearrangements. TCRdb retrieved this table from immuneACCESS and kept in-frame rearrangements only. Not all clones are present; in checked studies, unresolved V genes account for under half, and no reason is known for the remainder. V and J calls and clone size are given by that table; D and trimming were obtained from the DNA. The sample includes some 96,000 clones, with more than 75% observed a single time. The ten largest clones add up to approximately 7.3% of the sample.

The data belong to a study of blood T cell repertoires in COVID-19 (dated by TCRdb to the early 2020s). Regarding the study in general: Samples from collaborators originated in the United States, Italy and Spain and spanned both the acute and convalescent phases of COVID-19. The prospective study material was composed of cDNA or gDNA derived from T cells, B-cell-depleted T cells, or PBMCs. Subjects who had been exposed to COVID-19, were actively infected with it, or had recovered from it provided the deeply sampled blood TCRbeta repertoires that made up the dataset. The repertoires were released in a freely available public database meant as a resource for research on the immune response to SARS-CoV-2. Samples were obtained from the ongoing ImmuneRACE study (first 160 participants) and from some 1,200 subjects provided by 6 global collaborators. A de-identified subject ID, COVID-19 status, age in years and sex were almost always included in the sample metadata. Where available, HLA class I and class II types were obtained from metadata supplied by the sample provider rather than from assay-based typing.

Study-level results and caveats: How much clinical and demographic metadata was included differed by source and by participant, and the metadata was provided uncurated.

Looking up the germline V gene yields CDR1 MNHEY and CDR2 SVGAGI. The V end gives up 5 bases and the J end 3 bases, leaving 5 bases in the junction not matched to a gene. From the cysteine up to the phenylalanine, the CDR3 has a length of 14 residues. Here the CDR3 DNA is all that survives: 42 bases in frame from base 1. The collaborating institutions used their own protocols to collect whole blood in K2EDTA tubes. For TCRbeta analysis, collaborators shipped samples as frozen whole blood, isolated PBMCs, or DNA extracted from either of those sample types. The chain is assembled from TRBV6-5 and TRBJ2-7, with TRBD1 matching 9 junction bases. The clonotype comes from a man aged 25-40 years in a cohort sampled during active COVID-19. The sample taken for sequencing was peripheral blood. In nucleotides, the sequence is TGTGCCAGCAGTCACACGGGACAGGGCTACGAGCAGTACTTC. This yields the protein CASSHTGQGYEQYF.